These T cell receptor beta chains were read from a single sample in a study of blood T cell repertoires in COVID-19. TCRdb's table, derived via immunoSEQ multiplex PCR, lists solely in-frame clones and lacks some. The table lists about 300,000 clones, approximately 84% of them singletons. Specimen: peripheral blood. These receptors were taken from a human donor with COVID-19, enrolled during active disease. The donor label of this sample is uncertain. CDR3s include the opening cysteine and the closing phenylalanine or tryptophan. The D gene is left open where the match is weak. Clone size is given for some rows only: seen once, a few or many times, or a class if the clone is expanded.

clone size: NA; V gene: TRBV28; J gene: TRBJ1-2; CDR3 length: 14; D gene: NA; CDR3 protein: CASRRDEEDYGYTF; CDR3 DNA: TGTGCCAGCAGACGAGATGAAGAGGACTATGGCTACACCTTC
clone size: NA; V gene: TRBV5-6; J gene: TRBJ1-2; CDR3 length: 14; D gene: TRBD1; CDR3 protein: CASSPGGQGGGYTF; CDR3 DNA: TGTGCCAGCAGCCCGGGGGGACAGGGTGGCGGCTACACCTTC
clone size: once; V gene: TRBV6-1; J gene: TRBJ2-2; CDR3 length: 16; D gene: TRBD1; CDR3 protein: CASSDRGRRDTGELFF; CDR3 DNA: TGTGCCAGCAGTGACAGGGGGCGCAGGGACACCGGGGAGCTGTTTTTT
clone size: NA; V gene: TRBV2; J gene: TRBJ2-1; CDR3 length: 13; D gene: NA; CDR3 protein: CASSDTYNNEQFF; CDR3 DNA: TGTGCCAGCAGTGATACTTATAACAATGAGCAGTTCTTC
clone size: NA; V gene: TRBV2; J gene: TRBJ2-2; CDR3 length: 14; D gene: NA; CDR3 protein: CASRRTDSTGELFF; CDR3 DNA: TGTGCCAGCAGGAGAACCGACAGTACCGGGGAGCTGTTTTTT
clone size: NA; V gene: TRBV2; J gene: TRBJ1-5; CDR3 length: 15; D gene: TRBD1; CDR3 protein: CASSDRDRTYQPQHF; CDR3 DNA: TGTGCCAGCAGTGACAGGGACAGGACCTATCAGCCCCAGCATTTT
clone size: NA; V gene: TRBV10-3; J gene: TRBJ2-7; CDR3 length: 18; D gene: TRBD1; CDR3 protein: CAISESFTGTGGTYEQYF; CDR3 DNA: TGTGCCATCAGTGAGTCCTTTACCGGGACAGGGGGGACCTACGAGCAGTACTTC
clone size: few; V gene: TRBV28; J gene: TRBJ1-3; CDR3 length: 12; D gene: NA; CDR3 protein: CASTFSGNTIYF; CDR3 DNA: TGTGCCAGCACATTCTCTGGAAACACCATATATTTT
clone size: NA; V gene: TRBV28; J gene: TRBJ1-6; CDR3 length: 16; D gene: NA; CDR3 protein: CASHSITGQSESPLHF; CDR3 DNA: TGTGCCAGCCATTCCATTACTGGACAGTCGGAATCACCCCTCCACTTT
clone size: once; V gene: TRBV4-3; J gene: TRBJ2-2; CDR3 length: 15; D gene: NA; CDR3 protein: CASSQESGFTGELFF; CDR3 DNA: TGCGCCAGCAGCCAAGAGTCAGGTTTCACCGGGGAGCTGTTTTTT
clone size: NA; V gene: TRBV7-9; J gene: TRBJ1-4; CDR3 length: 14; D gene: TRBD1; CDR3 protein: CASSLTGVREKLFF; CDR3 DNA: TGTGCCAGCAGCTTGACAGGGGTAAGGGAAAAACTGTTTTTT
clone size: NA; V gene: TRBV6-2/TRBV6-3; J gene: TRBJ2-7; CDR3 length: 12; D gene: NA; CDR3 protein: CASSLGLYEQYF; CDR3 DNA: TGTGCCAGCAGTTTGGGACTCTACGAGCAGTACTTC
clone size: NA; V gene: TRBV5-1; J gene: TRBJ1-1; CDR3 length: 15; D gene: NA; CDR3 protein: CASSNTIRADTEAFF; CDR3 DNA: TGCGCCAGCAGCAACACCATCAGGGCGGACACTGAAGCTTTCTTT
clone size: few; V gene: TRBV4-2; J gene: TRBJ1-2; CDR3 length: 15; D gene: TRBD1; CDR3 protein: CASSQENRGFYGYTF; CDR3 DNA: TGTGCCAGCAGCCAAGAAAACAGGGGGTTCTATGGCTACACCTTC
clone size: NA; V gene: TRBV19; J gene: TRBJ2-6; CDR3 length: 16; D gene: TRBD1; CDR3 protein: CASSLTGGSGANVLTF; CDR3 DNA: TGTGCCAGTAGTCTTACAGGGGGCTCTGGGGCCAACGTCCTGACTTTC
clone size: NA; V gene: TRBV19; J gene: TRBJ2-1; CDR3 length: 16; D gene: TRBD2; CDR3 protein: CASSILAGGWVNEQFF; CDR3 DNA: TGTGCCAGTAGTATTTTGGCGGGAGGATGGGTCAATGAGCAGTTCTTC
clone size: few; V gene: TRBV7-2; J gene: TRBJ1-2; CDR3 length: 14; D gene: NA; CDR3 protein: CASSLAQGTYGYTF; CDR3 DNA: TGTGCCAGCAGCTTAGCACAGGGTACCTATGGCTACACCTTC
clone size: once; V gene: TRBV7-3; J gene: TRBJ2-1; CDR3 length: 14; D gene: TRBD2; CDR3 protein: CASSSPTSNNEQFF; CDR3 DNA: TGTGCCAGCAGCTCCCCGACTAGCAACAATGAGCAGTTCTTC
clone size: NA; V gene: TRBV28; J gene: TRBJ1-3; CDR3 length: 15; D gene: TRBD1; CDR3 protein: CASSPGQYSGNTIYF; CDR3 DNA: TGTGCCAGCAGTCCGGGACAGTACTCTGGAAACACCATATATTTT
clone size: NA; V gene: TRBV15; J gene: TRBJ1-3; CDR3 length: 17; D gene: TRBD1; CDR3 protein: CATSRDLDRSSGNTIYF; CDR3 DNA: TGTGCCACCAGCAGAGATCTGGACAGGTCCTCTGGAAACACCATATATTTT
clone size: NA; V gene: TRBV2; J gene: TRBJ1-5; CDR3 length: 14; D gene: NA; CDR3 protein: CASSEWAANQPQHF; CDR3 DNA: TGTGCCAGCAGTGAATGGGCAGCCAATCAGCCCCAGCATTTT
clone size: NA; V gene: TRBV2; J gene: TRBJ1-1; CDR3 length: 13; D gene: NA; CDR3 protein: CASSSEFNTEAFF; CDR3 DNA: TGTGCCAGCAGTTCAGAATTCAACACTGAAGCTTTCTTT
clone size: NA; V gene: TRBV6-5; J gene: TRBJ2-7; CDR3 length: 11; D gene: NA; CDR3 protein: CASGQGYEQYF; CDR3 DNA: TGTGCCAGCGGACAAGGCTACGAGCAGTACTTC
clone size: NA; V gene: TRBV5-4; J gene: TRBJ2-3; CDR3 length: 15; D gene: NA; CDR3 protein: CASSLGGASTDTQYF; CDR3 DNA: TGTGCCAGCAGCTTGGGAGGCGCCAGCACAGATACGCAGTATTTT
clone size: few; V gene: TRBV27; J gene: TRBJ1-6; CDR3 length: 16; D gene: TRBD1; CDR3 protein: CASSLGDRMHNSPLHF; CDR3 DNA: TGTGCCAGCAGCTTGGGGGACAGAATGCATAATTCACCCCTCCACTTT
clone size: NA; V gene: TRBV11-2; J gene: TRBJ2-7; CDR3 length: 13; D gene: NA; CDR3 protein: CASSPRLGYEQYF; CDR3 DNA: TGTGCCAGCAGCCCTAGATTAGGTTACGAGCAGTACTTC
clone size: NA; V gene: TRBV2; J gene: TRBJ2-1; CDR3 length: 15; D gene: NA; CDR3 protein: CASSERVSSYNEQFF; CDR3 DNA: TGTGCCAGCAGTGAAAGAGTAAGCTCCTACAATGAGCAGTTCTTC
clone size: NA; V gene: TRBV29-1; J gene: TRBJ2-5; CDR3 length: 13; D gene: NA; CDR3 protein: CSVDRVGRETQYF; CDR3 DNA: TGCAGCGTTGACAGGGTGGGCCGAGAGACCCAGTACTTC
clone size: NA; V gene: TRBV10-3; J gene: TRBJ2-2; CDR3 length: 16; D gene: NA; CDR3 protein: CAISETHLENTGELFF; CDR3 DNA: TGTGCCATCAGTGAGACCCATTTAGAAAACACCGGGGAGCTGTTTTTT
clone size: NA; V gene: TRBV6-5; J gene: TRBJ2-7; CDR3 length: 15; D gene: NA; CDR3 protein: CASSSTRHRLYEQYF; CDR3 DNA: TGTGCCAGCAGTTCTACTAGGCACAGACTCTACGAGCAGTACTTC
clone size: NA; V gene: TRBV7-6; J gene: TRBJ2-7; CDR3 length: 16; D gene: TRBD2; CDR3 protein: CASSLAGTSGPYEQYF; CDR3 DNA: TGTGCCAGCAGCTTAGCCGGGACTAGCGGGCCGTACGAGCAGTACTTC
clone size: NA; V gene: TRBV5-6; J gene: TRBJ1-1; CDR3 length: 15; D gene: TRBD1; CDR3 protein: CASSPGTGMRTEAFF; CDR3 DNA: TGTGCCAGCAGCCCCGGGACAGGGATGAGGACTGAAGCTTTCTTT
clone size: NA; V gene: TRBV9; J gene: TRBJ2-7; CDR3 length: 15; D gene: NA; CDR3 protein: CASSVEPGLIYEQYF; CDR3 DNA: TGTGCCAGCAGCGTAGAGCCAGGATTAATCTACGAGCAGTACTTC
clone size: NA; V gene: TRBV7-7; J gene: TRBJ2-7; CDR3 length: 13; D gene: NA; CDR3 protein: CASSLGGGGEQYF; CDR3 DNA: TGTGCTAGCAGCTTGGGGGGAGGGGGCGAGCAGTACTTC
clone size: NA; V gene: TRBV19; J gene: TRBJ2-3; CDR3 length: 16; D gene: TRBD2; CDR3 protein: CASSPGLAGITDTQYF; CDR3 DNA: TGTGCCAGTAGTCCCGGACTAGCGGGTATAACAGATACGCAGTATTTT
clone size: NA; V gene: TRBV10-3; J gene: TRBJ2-2; CDR3 length: 13; D gene: NA; CDR3 protein: CAITAGDVGELFF; CDR3 DNA: TGTGCCATCACAGCAGGGGACGTAGGGGAGCTGTTTTTT
clone size: NA; V gene: TRBV7-3; J gene: TRBJ1-5; CDR3 length: 13; D gene: NA; CDR3 protein: CASSPRGNQPQHF; CDR3 DNA: TGTGCCAGCAGCCCCCGGGGCAATCAGCCCCAGCATTTT
clone size: NA; V gene: TRBV20-1; J gene: TRBJ1-5; CDR3 length: 15; D gene: NA; CDR3 protein: CSASYSGNSNQPQHF; CDR3 DNA: TGCAGTGCTAGTTACTCAGGGAATAGCAATCAGCCCCAGCATTTT
clone size: NA; V gene: TRBV10-3; J gene: TRBJ1-3; CDR3 length: 13; D gene: NA; CDR3 protein: CAISAAGDNTIYF; CDR3 DNA: TGTGCCATCAGTGCGGCGGGGGACAACACCATATATTTT
clone size: NA; V gene: TRBV6-6; J gene: TRBJ1-2; CDR3 length: 13; D gene: NA; CDR3 protein: CASSKDSDYGYTF; CDR3 DNA: TGTGCCAGCAGTAAGGACAGCGACTATGGCTACACCTTC
clone size: NA; V gene: TRBV28; J gene: TRBJ1-4; CDR3 length: 16; D gene: NA; CDR3 protein: CASSIPGNSLYEKLFF; CDR3 DNA: TGTGCCAGCAGTATACCGGGAAACTCCTTGTATGAAAAACTGTTTTTT
clone size: NA; V gene: TRBV19; J gene: TRBJ1-6; CDR3 length: 13; D gene: TRBD1; CDR3 protein: CATWGQDNSPLHF; CDR3 DNA: TGTGCTACTTGGGGACAGGACAATTCACCCCTCCACTTT
clone size: NA; V gene: TRBV19; J gene: TRBJ2-7; CDR3 length: 11; D gene: NA; CDR3 protein: CASSHRTEQYF; CDR3 DNA: TGTGCCAGTAGCCACAGGACGGAACAGTACTTC
clone size: NA; V gene: TRBV27; J gene: TRBJ1-2; CDR3 length: 13; D gene: TRBD1; CDR3 protein: CASRGQGRYGYTF; CDR3 DNA: TGTGCCAGCAGGGGACAGGGGAGATATGGCTACACCTTC
clone size: NA; V gene: TRBV12-3/TRBV12-4; J gene: TRBJ2-1; CDR3 length: 12; D gene: NA; CDR3 protein: CASSPNRVIRFF; CDR3 DNA: TGTGCCAGCAGCCCAAACCGGGTCATCAGGTTCTTC
clone size: once; V gene: TRBV5-1; J gene: TRBJ2-5; CDR3 length: 15; D gene: TRBD2; CDR3 protein: CASRLAGVTGETQYF; CDR3 DNA: TGCGCCAGCAGACTAGCGGGAGTCACTGGAGAGACCCAGTACTTC
clone size: NA; V gene: TRBV4-3; J gene: TRBJ2-1; CDR3 length: 16; D gene: NA; CDR3 protein: CASSQESQGSYNEQFF; CDR3 DNA: TGCGCCAGCAGCCAAGAGAGTCAGGGCTCCTACAATGAGCAGTTCTTC
clone size: NA; V gene: TRBV19; J gene: TRBJ2-7; CDR3 length: 16; D gene: NA; CDR3 protein: CASMAADLNLSYEQYF; CDR3 DNA: TGTGCCAGTATGGCGGCAGACCTCAACCTGTCCTACGAGCAGTACTTC
clone size: NA; V gene: TRBV7-9; J gene: TRBJ2-1; CDR3 length: 17; D gene: TRBD2; CDR3 protein: CASSLDASGRGSNEQFF; CDR3 DNA: TGTGCCAGCAGCTTAGATGCTAGCGGGAGGGGGTCCAATGAGCAGTTCTTC
clone size: NA; V gene: TRBV3-1/TRBV3-2; J gene: TRBJ2-7; CDR3 length: 17; D gene: NA; CDR3 protein: CASSPLPGTLGIYEQYF; CDR3 DNA: TGTGCCAGCAGCCCTTTACCCGGGACTCTCGGGATATACGAGCAGTACTTC
clone size: NA; V gene: TRBV20-1; J gene: TRBJ2-1; CDR3 length: 17; D gene: TRBD2; CDR3 protein: CSASASGRAEAYNEQFF; CDR3 DNA: TGCAGTGCTAGTGCTAGCGGGAGGGCCGAGGCCTACAATGAGCAGTTCTTC
clone size: NA; V gene: TRBV5-5; J gene: TRBJ2-1; CDR3 length: 17; D gene: NA; CDR3 protein: CASSLSSRGSSYNEQFF; CDR3 DNA: TGTGCCAGCAGCTTGTCCTCTAGGGGAAGCTCCTACAATGAGCAGTTCTTC
clone size: NA; V gene: TRBV27; J gene: TRBJ2-1; CDR3 length: 18; D gene: TRBD2; CDR3 protein: CASSSASGLAGGRNEQFF; CDR3 DNA: TGTGCCAGCAGTTCCGCATCTGGACTAGCGGGAGGGCGCAATGAGCAGTTCTTC
clone size: NA; V gene: TRBV5-6; J gene: TRBJ1-1; CDR3 length: 15; D gene: TRBD1; CDR3 protein: CASSPPTGRNTEAFF; CDR3 DNA: TGTGCCAGCAGCCCCCCGACAGGGCGGAACACTGAAGCTTTCTTT
clone size: NA; V gene: TRBV3-1/TRBV3-2; J gene: TRBJ2-3; CDR3 length: 16; D gene: NA; CDR3 protein: CASSRGTPLLTDTQYF; CDR3 DNA: TGTGCCAGCAGCCGGGGGACTCCCCTTCTGACAGATACGCAGTATTTT
clone size: once; V gene: TRBV25-1; J gene: TRBJ1-1; CDR3 length: 13; D gene: NA; CDR3 protein: CASSERTTTEAFF; CDR3 DNA: TGTGCCAGCAGTGAACGGACAACCACTGAAGCTTTCTTT
clone size: NA; V gene: TRBV9; J gene: TRBJ1-2; CDR3 length: 14; D gene: NA; CDR3 protein: CASSVDGRIYGYTF; CDR3 DNA: TGTGCCAGCAGCGTAGATGGCCGAATCTATGGCTACACCTTC
clone size: NA; V gene: TRBV27; J gene: TRBJ2-7; CDR3 length: 14; D gene: TRBD1; CDR3 protein: CASSLGQVSYEQYF; CDR3 DNA: TGTGCCAGCAGCCTCGGACAGGTCTCCTACGAGCAGTACTTC
clone size: NA; V gene: TRBV30; J gene: TRBJ1-4; CDR3 length: 14; D gene: NA; CDR3 protein: CAWALGGGLEKLFF; CDR3 DNA: TGTGCCTGGGCCTTGGGAGGGGGACTTGAAAAACTGTTTTTT